These 3 T cell receptor beta chains share one sample of origin, sequenced in a study of graft-versus-host responses after intestinal transplantation. Some clones are missing from TCRdb's copy, which holds only in-frame ones; the method was immunoSEQ multiplex PCR. Here the sample spans about 10,000 clones, around 33% being singletons. The plating included some 200,000 irradiated, violet-dye-labeled stimulator cells together with some 200,000 CFSE-labeled responder cells. Sequenced here: alloreactive CD8+ T cells from a mixed lymphocyte reaction culture, sampled before intestinal transplant. Stated subset: CFSE-low proliferating T cells sorted from roughly six-day pre-transplant mixed lymphocyte reaction (GvH or HvG direction). Source of these receptors: a human patient who received an intestinal transplant.

The V gene is TRBV27, the J gene TRBJ1-1; a weak D match, TRBD1 (6 bases). Germline-derived CDR1 and CDR2 are MNHEY and SMNVEV (reference sequence). This CDR3 has 15 amino acids. Trimming removed 2 bases at V and 1 base at J, with 11 bases between. CDR3 bases: TGTGCCAGCAGTTTAGCGGGGGCGGGGAACACTGAAGCTTTCTTT. This encodes CASSLAGAGNTEAFF.

This clone was found a few times. This chain joins TRBV7-9 and TRBJ2-5; TRBD2 might be the D (6 bases). This CDR3 is 16 amino acids long. Germline values: CDR1 SEHNR, CDR2 FQNEAQ (reference sequence). V was pared by 1 base and J by 4 bases, with 16 bases between. In DNA form, the CDR3 reads TGTGCCAGCAGCTTAGTTAACGGGCGGGACCTAGAGACCCAGTACTTC. This sequence encodes CASSLVNGRDLETQYF.

This clone is deemed medium-sized. V is TRBV6-4 and J is TRBJ2-3, with TRBD2 matching 9 bases. The length of the CDR3 is 14 residues. Losses at the gene ends were 4 bases for V and 1 base for J; bases not matched to a gene: 0. Per germline, CDR1 MRHNA and CDR2 SNTAGT. Here the CDR3 reads CASSVAGGTDTQYF. CDR3 DNA: TGTGCCAGCAGTGTAGCGGGGGGCACAGATACGCAGTATTTT.